This is a list of T cell receptor beta chains from one sample in a study of T cell responses to AZD1222 COVID-19 vaccine. The table came from immunoSEQ multiplex PCR; TCRdb's copy has only in-frame clones and leaves some out. The sample contains some 200,000 clones, 85% to 90% of which appear only once. The sample here was peripheral blood, taken on day 0 of AZD1222 vaccination. The receptors here all came from an adult in good health. The CDR3 runs from the conserved cysteine through the conserved F or W. The D gene is left open where the match is weak. Expanded clones get a size class; other rows say once, few or many, or leave the size out.

abundance	v_gene	j_gene	d_gene	CDR3aa	CDR3nt
-	TRBV12-3/TRBV12-4	TRBJ2-1	-	CASSPRDIEQFF	TGTGCCAGCAGTCCTCGGGACATTGAGCAGTTCTTC
-	TRBV6-5	TRBJ2-7	-	CASSTTVSPYEQYF	TGTGCCAGCAGCACGACAGTCAGTCCCTACGAGCAGTACTTC
-	TRBV18	TRBJ2-5	-	CASSPNLQETQYF	TGTGCCAGCTCACCAAACCTGCAAGAGACCCAGTACTTC
once	TRBV6-5	TRBJ2-6	-	CASSYSFTREANVLTF	TGTGCCAGCAGTTACTCGTTTACCCGGGAGGCCAACGTCCTGACTTTC
-	TRBV6-5	TRBJ2-7	-	CASSYRRSPGSYEQYF	TGTGCCAGCAGTTACCGGCGCTCACCGGGCTCCTACGAGCAGTACTTC
-	TRBV6-6	TRBJ2-3	-	CASRKDWSTDTQYF	TGTGCCAGCAGGAAGGACTGGAGCACAGATACGCAGTATTTT
-	TRBV28	TRBJ1-2	-	CASSFGGSGYTF	TGTGCCAGCAGCTTCGGGGGAAGTGGCTACACCTTC
-	TRBV4-1	TRBJ1-4	TRBD1	CASSIDRGQGKLFF	TGCGCCAGCAGCATCGACAGGGGGCAAGGAAAACTGTTTTTT
-	TRBV6-5	TRBJ1-3	-	CASASAGGWGNTIYF	TGTGCCAGCGCCTCAGCAGGAGGTTGGGGAAACACCATATATTTT
-	TRBV27	TRBJ2-7	TRBD2	CASSLQTSGVDEQYF	TGTGCCAGCAGTTTACAGACTAGCGGCGTCGACGAGCAGTACTTC
-	TRBV5-6	TRBJ1-6	-	CASNILGGSPLHF	TGTGCCAGCAACATCTTGGGGGGTTCACCCCTCCACTTT
-	TRBV18	TRBJ2-2	-	CASSPPTRAGELFF	TGTGCCAGCTCACCACCAACTAGAGCCGGGGAGCTGTTTTTT
once	TRBV15	TRBJ2-1	-	CATSRGVTAYNEQFF	TGTGCCACCAGCAGAGGGGTTACAGCATACAATGAGCAGTTCTTC
-	TRBV6-6	TRBJ1-4	TRBD1	CASREYRGLSNEKLFF	TGTGCCAGCAGAGAGTACAGGGGGCTCTCTAATGAAAAACTGTTTTTT
-	TRBV6-1	TRBJ2-7	TRBD2	CASSEQAGGSYEQYF	TGTGCCAGCAGTGAACAAGCGGGGGGATCCTACGAGCAGTACTTC
-	TRBV3-1/TRBV3-2	TRBJ1-4	-	CASSRQVTNEKLFF	TGTGCCAGCAGCCGGCAAGTAACTAATGAAAAACTGTTTTTT
-	TRBV5-1	TRBJ1-3	-	CASSPGSGGNTIYF	TGCGCCAGCAGCCCGGGGTCGGGTGGAAACACCATATATTTT
few	TRBV19	TRBJ1-6	-	CASRNVDNSPLHF	TGTGCCAGTAGGAATGTGGATAATTCACCCCTCCACTTT
-	TRBV9	TRBJ2-7	TRBD2	CASRASGGEQYF	TGTGCCAGCCGGGCTAGCGGGGGGGAGCAGTACTTC
-	TRBV6-5	TRBJ1-4	-	CASSYDRSPNEKLFF	TGTGCCAGCAGTTACGACAGAAGCCCTAATGAAAAACTGTTTTTT
-	TRBV5-6	TRBJ2-3	-	CASSLVRKADTQYF	TGTGCCAGCAGCTTGGTCCGCAAAGCAGATACGCAGTATTTT
-	TRBV19	TRBJ2-3	-	CASSIARTATDTQYF	TGTGCCAGTAGCATAGCAAGGACTGCCACAGATACGCAGTATTTT
-	TRBV18	TRBJ1-2	-	CASSPQATFYGYTF	TGTGCCAGCTCACCTCAGGCCACTTTCTATGGCTACACCTTC
-	TRBV28	TRBJ1-2	-	CASSTGRLYGYTF	TGTGCCAGCAGTACGGGACGGTTATATGGCTACACCTTC
-	TRBV16	TRBJ1-6	-	CASSQSAGWNDSPLHF	TGTGCCAGCAGCCAATCTGCAGGGTGGAACGATTCACCCCTCCACTTT
-	TRBV18	TRBJ2-7	TRBD1	CASSPGTGFEQYF	TGTGCCAGCTCACCCGGGACAGGGTTCGAGCAGTACTTC
-	TRBV3-1/TRBV3-2	TRBJ1-5	-	CASSHKLNQPQHF	TGTGCCAGCAGCCATAAGCTCAATCAGCCCCAGCATTTT
-	TRBV19	TRBJ1-2	-	CASSAHRQRVVYGYTF	TGTGCCAGTAGTGCACATAGACAGAGGGTCGTCTATGGCTACACCTTC
-	TRBV5-1	TRBJ2-2	-	CASSFEGWGTGELFF	TGCGCCAGCAGCTTTGAGGGATGGGGCACCGGGGAGCTGTTTTTT
-	TRBV28	TRBJ1-2	TRBD1	CASSFTGARGYTF	TGTGCCAGCAGTTTCACAGGGGCCCGTGGCTACACCTTC
-	TRBV18	TRBJ2-7	TRBD2	CASSAGLAGVYEQYF	TGTGCCAGCTCAGCTGGACTAGCGGGGGTCTACGAGCAGTACTTC
-	TRBV18	TRBJ1-4	-	CASSPSVPGTANEKLFF	TGTGCCAGCTCACCCTCTGTTCCCGGAACGGCTAATGAAAAACTGTTTTTT
-	TRBV7-9	TRBJ2-3	-	CASSLWGSTDTQYF	TGTGCCAGCAGCTTATGGGGGAGCACAGATACGCAGTATTTT
-	TRBV10-3	TRBJ1-3	TRBD1	CAIAPGQGFSGNTIYF	TGTGCCATCGCTCCGGGACAGGGCTTCTCTGGAAACACCATATATTTT
-	TRBV5-3	TRBJ2-7	-	CARSCGVDEQYF	TGTGCCAGAAGCTGCGGGGTGGACGAGCAGTACTTC
-	TRBV28	TRBJ1-4	TRBD1	CASLGGGATNEKLFF	TGTGCCAGCTTAGGGGGCGGGGCCACTAATGAAAAACTGTTTTTT
-	TRBV27	TRBJ2-7	TRBD1	CASSPGQFPEQYF	TGTGCCAGCAGCCCGGGACAGTTCCCCGAGCAGTACTTC
-	TRBV18	TRBJ2-5	TRBD2	CASSPQPGEGRETQYF	TGTGCCAGCTCACCCCAACCCGGGGAGGGTCGAGAGACCCAGTACTTC
-	TRBV2	TRBJ1-5	TRBD1	CASQGANQPQHF	TGTGCCAGCCAGGGGGCAAATCAGCCCCAGCATTTT
-	TRBV30	TRBJ2-7	TRBD1	CAWSGNSETTGFYEQYF	TGTGCCTGGAGTGGTAATTCGGAGACGACAGGGTTTTACGAGCAGTACTTC